The source of this T cell receptor (beta chain) is a study of cytomegalovirus exposure and HLA in healthy donors. In regard to this clone: The antigen is undetermined.

Study-wide points: Per a prior analysis, the majority of TCR beta V segments were productive roughly 87% or roughly 30% of the time. Later findings reportedly placed an Asian-associated ancestry cluster below the roughly 660-donor mean for N-insertions.

CDR3 size: 14 residues. Germline-derived CDR1 and CDR2 are SNHLY and FYNNEI. V lost 7 bases to trimming and J lost 0 bases, with 12 bases between them. The PCR employed 60 Vbeta primers together with 13 Jbeta primers. Per the study methods: About 10 million shared chains were among about 80 million unique TCR beta chains counted in a later analysis. Libraries were prepared by immunoSEQ multiplex PCR; TCRdb keeps only in-frame clonotypes and omits some of them. D and trimming were read from the DNA, whereas the V and J calls and clone size are those reported in that table. The sample includes roughly 89,000 clones, over 75% of them seen just once.

The sequenced material came from PBMCs. The receptor was isolated from a man aged 18 to 29 in good health and CMV-seronegative. V usage is TRBV2 and J usage is TRBJ2-5, with D possibly TRBD2 on 7 matching bases. CDR3 sequence reads: CASIGGPNQETQYF. The CDR3 nucleotides read TGTGCCAGCATCGGGGGGCCTAACCAAGAGACCCAGTACTTC.